Listed here are 13 T cell receptor beta chains from one sample, sequenced in a study of T cells in Graves' hyperthyroidism and ophthalmopathy (dated by TCRdb to about 2019). The receptor library was made with multiplex PCR. Sequencing was carried out with an Illumina HiSeq 2000. The TCR beta CDR3 regions were amplified from RNA transcripts. For the first round of RT-PCR on the TCR CDR3, the HTBI primer set was used together with the Qiagen OneStep RT-PCR kit. The public reads were run again by TCRdb, first through fastp at Q25 and then through MiXCR, and only productive beta chains were kept. Identical CDR3 protein sequences are pooled into one entry, listed with their most common genes and DNA. The sample table holds about 340,000 distinct CDR3 sequences, of which roughly 23% were seen once. Around 48% of the sample is in the top ten clones. Sequenced input: blood. These receptors all come from a woman aged 45 to 65 with Graves' hyperthyroidism.

The chain has TRBV5-1 and TRBJ1-1, with D possibly TRBD1 on 5 matching bases. The CDR3 spans 12 residues. Germline V CDR1 and CDR2: SGHRS, YFSETQ. The ends were cut back, 4 bases at V and 8 bases at J, with 12 bases in the middle. The CDR3 loop reads CASSLLTGEAFF. In DNA, the CDR3 is TGCGCCAGCAGCCTTCTCACAGGAGAAGCTTTCTTT.

This clonotype was counted many times. The chain combines TRBV20-1 with TRBJ1-1, with D uncertain. The CDR3 consists of 13 residues. The V end was cut by 1 base, the J end by 0 bases, with 6 bases between. The germline gives CDR1 DFQATT, CDR2 SNEGSKA (reference sequence). The CDR3 spells CSARADVNTEAFF. The CDR3 DNA follows: TGCAGTGCTAGAGCCGATGTGAACACTGAAGCTTTCTTT.

This clonotype was seen at least ten times. This sequence joins TRBV18 and TRBJ2-1; the match to TRBD2 covers 11 bases. The CDR3 sequence is 16 residues long. V was pared by 3 bases and J by 5 bases, with 6 bases of the junction left unmatched. Germline V CDR1 and CDR2: KGHSH, LQKENI. The CDR3 is CASSPKLAGAHNEQFF. The CDR3 coding sequence is TGTGCCAGCTCACCCAAACTAGCGGGGGCCCACAATGAGCAGTTCTTC.

The sample holds many counts of this clonotype. The rearrangement links TRBV6-2 or TRBV6-3 to TRBJ2-7; 7 bases match TRBD1. V dropped 0 bases and J dropped 4; count of bases not matched to a gene: 0. The CDR3 sequence is 13 residues long. CDR1 and CDR2 (germline): MNHEY, SVGEGT. The CDR3 DNA sequence: TGTGCCAGCAGTTACTCGGGACAGTACGAGCAGTACTTC. This gives the protein CASSYSGQYEQYF.

This clonotype was counted ten times or more. A single base separates this from a much larger clone, so it may be a read error. The chain couples TRBV3-1 to TRBJ2-5; unclear D gene. Trimming pared 2 bases from V and 13 bases from J, leaving 14 bases between. Germline lookup yields CDR1 LGHDT and CDR2 YNNKEL (reference sequence). The CDR3 is 12 residues long. CDR3 residues: CASSQRRGNRYF. The CDR3 DNA reads as TGTGCCAGCAGCCAACGTCGCGGTAATCGGTACTTC.

This clonotype showed up many times. The CDR3, as DNA: TGTGCCTGGCTAAGACAGGGGAGGACTAATGAAAAACTGTTTTTT. Protein product: CAWLRQGRTNEKLFF. The chain links TRBV30 to TRBJ1-4, with 8 bases aligning to TRBD1. V lost 5 bases, J lost 2 bases, and 7 bases stayed unmatched. CDR1 and CDR2 (germline): GTSNPN, SVGIG (reference sequence). CDR3 length equals 15 residues.

This clonotype was counted at least ten times. The chain uses TRBV12-3 or TRBV12-4 and TRBJ2-3, with D perhaps TRBD2 (5 bases). This CDR3 is 14 amino acids long. The V and J ends lost 3 bases and 1 base respectively, with 8 bases between them. This CDR3 is CASSFVEGTDTQYF. The CDR3 DNA is TGTGCCAGCAGTTTCGTGGAGGGCACAGATACGCAGTATTTT.

In this sample, this clonotype turned up many times. The CDR3 DNA reads as TGCGCCAGCAGCTTGAGGGGGACTCAAGAGACCCAGTACTTC. This translates into CASSLRGTQETQYF. The rearrangement joins TRBV5-1 to TRBJ2-5; the D call may be TRBD1 or TRBD2 (6 bases each). This CDR3 is built from 14 residues. Trimming shortened V by 1 base and J by 2 bases, and 9 bases separated the two germline ends. CDR1 SGHRS and CDR2 YFSETQ come from the germline V gene.

This clonotype was observed at least ten times. This chain joins TRBV28 and TRBJ1-2, with D possibly matching TRBD1 (6 bases). CDR1 MDHEN and CDR2 SYDVKM come from the germline V gene. The CDR3 is made up of 14 amino acids. Trimming left V 1 base short and J 3 bases short, with 9 bases between. In DNA form, the CDR3 reads TGTGCCAGCAGTTTATCGGGGACATACTATGGCTACACCTTC. The encoded protein is CASSLSGTYYGYTF.

The genes are TRBV27 and TRBJ2-2; 14 positions agree with TRBD2. This CDR3 is 19 amino acids long. Trimming removed 0 bases from V and 6 bases from J; junction bases left unmatched: 9. Looked up from germline, CDR1 is MNHEY and CDR2 is SMNVEV (reference sequence). CDR3 protein: CASSLSHRGLAGVSGELFF. As DNA, the CDR3 is TGTGCCAGCAGTTTATCGCACCGGGGACTAGCGGGAGTATCCGGGGAGCTGTTTTTT.

The V gene is TRBV5-1, the J gene TRBJ1-5; D call uncertain. The CDR3 contains 15 residues. The germline V and J ends were trimmed by 0 bases and 0 bases, with 7 bases remaining between them. In germline, CDR1 is SGHRS, CDR2 YFSETQ. The CDR3 loop is CASSLATGSNQPQHF. CDR3 DNA: TGCGCCAGCAGCTTGGCGACTGGTAGCAATCAGCCCCAGCATTTT.

The table lists this clonotype with many counts. The rearrangement uses TRBV20-1 and TRBJ2-3, with TRBD2 matching 8 bases. V trimming: 6 bases; J trimming: 4 bases; junction bases outside the gene matches: 15. Germline assignment: CDR1 DFQATT and CDR2 SNEGSKA (reference sequence). This CDR3 contains 16 residues. Here the CDR3 DNA reads TGCAGTGCCACGATTACAGCGGGAGTAGGGTCAGATACGCAGTATTTT. Its translation is CSATITAGVGSDTQYF.

This clonotype was found many times. The chain has TRBV30 and TRBJ2-7, with TRBD1 as a possible D gene (6 bases). The CDR3 consists of 12 residues. Germline CDR1 GTSNPN, CDR2 SVGIG (reference sequence). V was pared by 1 base and J by 7 bases, with 11 bases between. CDR3 sequence (DNA): TGTGCCTGGAGTGCAACCGGACAGGAGCAGTACTTC. Amino acid sequence: CAWSATGQEQYF. Filled out from reference TRBV30 and TRBJ2-7, the complete variable domain reads SQTIHQWPATLVQPVGSPLSLECTVEGTSNPNLYWYRQAAGRGLQLLFYSVGIGQISSEVPQNLSASRPQDRQFILSSKKLLLSDSGFYLCAWSATGQEQYFGPGTRLTVT.